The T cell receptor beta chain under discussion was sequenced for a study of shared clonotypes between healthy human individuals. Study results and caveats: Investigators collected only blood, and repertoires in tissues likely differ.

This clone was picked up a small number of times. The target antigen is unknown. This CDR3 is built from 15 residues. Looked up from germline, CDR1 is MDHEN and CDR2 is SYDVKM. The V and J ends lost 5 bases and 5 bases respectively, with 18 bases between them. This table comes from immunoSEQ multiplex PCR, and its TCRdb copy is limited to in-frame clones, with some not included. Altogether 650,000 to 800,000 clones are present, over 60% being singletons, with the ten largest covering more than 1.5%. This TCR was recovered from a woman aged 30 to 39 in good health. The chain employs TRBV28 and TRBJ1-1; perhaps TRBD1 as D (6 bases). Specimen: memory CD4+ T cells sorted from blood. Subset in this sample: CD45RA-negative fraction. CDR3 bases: TGTGCCAGCAGTCCCGTGCCAGGGGTGCAGACTGAAGCTTTCTTT. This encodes CASSPVPGVQTEAFF.